This TCR beta chain was identified during a study of T cell clones after liver transplantation. Trimming cost V 5 bases and J 4 bases; bases outside gene matches: 6. The CDR3 sequence is 14 residues long. The germline V gene has CDR1 SGHVS and CDR2 FQNEAQ. The repertoire was sequenced with immunoSEQ multiplex PCR; TCRdb's copy has only in-frame clones and lacks some. The sample yields 20,000 to 25,000 clones, 78% seen once. The gene calls are TRBV7-8 and TRBJ1-1; 8 nucleotides line up with TRBD1. Sequencing used CD8+ T cells from blood, obtained around 54 months after liver transplant. The origin of this receptor is a human patient who received a liver transplant. The T cells may partly be graft donor cells. The CDR3 here is CASSPDRGVTEAFF. The CDR3 bases are TGTGCCAGCAGCCCTGACAGGGGCGTCACTGAAGCTTTCTTT.